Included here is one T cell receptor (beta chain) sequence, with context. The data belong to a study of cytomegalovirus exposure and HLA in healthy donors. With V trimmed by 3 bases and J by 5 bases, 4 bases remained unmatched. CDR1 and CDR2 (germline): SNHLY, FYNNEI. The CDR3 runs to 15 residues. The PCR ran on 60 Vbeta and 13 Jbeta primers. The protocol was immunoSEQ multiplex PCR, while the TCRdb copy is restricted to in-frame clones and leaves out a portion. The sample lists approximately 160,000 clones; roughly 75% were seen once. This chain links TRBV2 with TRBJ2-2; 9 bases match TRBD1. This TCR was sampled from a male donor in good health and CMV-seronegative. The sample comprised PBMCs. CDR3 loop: CASSETGGGTGELFF. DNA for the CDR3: TGTGCCAGCAGTGAGACAGGGGGAGGGACCGGGGAGCTGTTTTTT.